A single sample gave rise to the 32 T cell receptor beta chains below, sequenced in a study of spatial heterogeneity in lung cancer. Time point here: sample taken at primary tumor resection. Unsorted whole RNA samples from tumor, nontumor lung or frozen PBMC were sequenced. TCRdb itself ran the 5' RACE reads through MiXCR, one entry per CDR3 protein. The sample has about 85,000 distinct CDR3 sequences; approximately 18% are singletons. The material was PBMCs, obtained at surgery. These receptor sequences come from a male donor with early-stage non-small cell lung cancer.

The J gene is TRBJ1-2, the V gene TRBV6-5; 8 bases align to TRBD1. CDR3 length equals 15 residues. The V gene's germline CDR1 is MNHEY and CDR2 SVGAGI. V dropped 3 bases and J dropped 2; count of bases not matched to a gene: 5. CDR3 DNA sequence: TGTGCCAGCAGTTATCGTGGACAGGGAAACTATGGCTACACCTTC. Translation: CASSYRGQGNYGYTF.

The sample holds a few counts of this clonotype. The gene calls are TRBV2 and TRBJ2-3, with no clear D. Trimming removed 5 bases at V and 3 bases at J, with 12 bases between. The CDR3 totals 14 residues. Per the germline V gene, CDR1 is SNHLY and CDR2 is FYNNEI. Written as DNA, the CDR3 is TGTGCCAGCAGTCTTCTCTTGACGACAGATACGCAGTATTTT. Protein: CASSLLLTTDTQYF.

This clonotype was found once. The chain uses TRBV7-2 and TRBJ2-5; D is possibly TRBD1 (5 bases). Trimming took off 2 bases at V and 2 bases at J, with 9 bases between the two ends. The germline CDR1 and CDR2 sequences are SGHTA and FQGNSA. The CDR3 has 14 amino acids. The CDR3, as DNA: TGTGCCAGCAGCTTAAGTCAGGGTCAAGAGACCCAGTACTTC. It translates to CASSLSQGQETQYF. The variable domain in full, with the rest retrieved from reference TRBV7-2 and TRBJ2-5, is GAGVSQSPSNKVTEKGKDVELRCDPISGHTALYWYRQSLGQGLEFLIYFQGNSAPDKSGLPSDRFSAERTGGSVSTLTIQRTQQEDSAVYLCASSLSQGQETQYFGPGTRLLVL.

On this clonotype: An end of the junction does not agree with germline; a read error may underlie this. V usage is TRBV4-3 and J usage is TRBJ2-3; 8 bases agree with TRBD2. The CDR3 covers 15 residues. Germline lookup yields CDR1 LGHNA and CDR2 YSLEER. The CDR3 coding sequence is TGCACCAGCAGCCAAGAGGCGGGGGGTGCAGATACGCAGTATTTT. The encoded protein is CTSSQEAGGADTQYF.

This clonotype has a handful of counts. J is TRBJ2-7 and V is TRBV5-1, with 8 bases that match TRBD2. The ends lost 4 bases at V and 3 bases at J; junction bases unmatched: 12. The CDR3 extends over 16 amino acids. CDR1 SGHRS and CDR2 YFSETQ come from the germline V gene. The CDR3 coding sequence is TGCGCCAGCAGCCGAGGGGTGAGCGGGAGTATCTACGAGCAGTACTTC. Translated: CASSRGVSGSIYEQYF.

The genes are TRBV14 and TRBJ1-1; no definite D call. The CDR3 runs 13 residues. V lost 1 base and J lost 1, with 4 bases in between. Germline values: CDR1 SGHDN, CDR2 FVKESK. The chain's CDR3 is CASSQVPNTEAFF. The CDR3 region has the DNA TGTGCCAGCAGCCAAGTCCCGAACACTGAAGCTTTCTTT.

The chain combines TRBV11-3 with TRBJ2-1, with TRBD2 matching 8 bases. The CDR3 covers 15 residues. Trimming at V came to 5 bases and at J to 7 bases, leaving 10 bases not matched to a gene. Germline V lookup: CDR1 SGHNT, CDR2 YENEEA. The CDR3 bases are TGTGCCAGCAGCCCCGAAGCGGGAGTTTTGAATGAGCAGTTCTTC. Its protein product is CASSPEAGVLNEQFF.

This clonotype was seen a few times. The chain recombines TRBV6-6 with TRBJ2-7; TRBD2 is a possible D gene (7 bases). Trimming shortened V by 5 bases and J by 4 bases, and 18 bases separated the two germline ends. Germline V gene data show CDR1 as MNHNY and CDR2 as SVGAGI (reference sequence). This CDR3 has 15 amino acids. CDR3 DNA sequence: TGTGCCAGCAGTCCTAGCGAGGGGGGGAAATACGAGCAGTACTTC. Translating gives CASSPSEGGKYEQYF.

V is TRBV6-6 and J is TRBJ2-2; 9 positions match TRBD1. The CDR3 spans 17 residues. Per germline, CDR1 MNHNY and CDR2 SVGAGI (reference sequence). J was trimmed by 4 bases and V by 5 bases; bases with no gene match: 11. CDR3 protein: CASSPLPGTGPTGELFF. The CDR3 region has the DNA TGTGCCAGCAGTCCCCTGCCCGGGACAGGGCCCACCGGGGAGCTGTTTTTT.

CDR3 loop: CASSLLAGVLSYNEQFF. The CDR3 bases are TGTGCCAGCAGCTTACTAGCGGGGGTCCTCTCCTACAATGAGCAGTTCTTC. The rearrangement joins TRBV7-2 to TRBJ2-1, with 10 bases aligning to TRBD2. The V gene end was trimmed by 2 bases and the J gene end by 0 bases; junction bases not matched to a gene: 4. The CDR3 contains 17 residues. Germline values: CDR1 SGHTA, CDR2 FQGNSA.

This clonotype was observed a few times. The chain carries TRBV5-1 and TRBJ1-1; D is unclear. CDR3 length equals 14 residues. Trimming stripped 1 base from V and 7 bases from J, with 14 bases between. The germline V gene encodes CDR1 SGHRS and CDR2 YFSETQ. The CDR3 DNA reads TGCGCCAGCAGCTTGTCGCAGGAACGGGATGAAGCTTTCTTT. Translated: CASSLSQERDEAFF.

The gene calls are TRBV6-5 and TRBJ2-2, with 8 positions matching TRBD2. This CDR3 contains 17 residues. Germline-derived CDR1 and CDR2 are MNHEY and SVGAGI. The J segment lost 1 base and the V segment lost 4 bases, leaving 8 bases of the junction unmatched. In nucleotides, the CDR3 is TGTGCCAGCAGTTTGCCGTTCGGGAGGGGGAACACCGGGGAGCTGTTTTTT. It codes for CASSLPFGRGNTGELFF.

The rearrangement links TRBV20-1 to TRBJ2-7; possibly TRBD1 or TRBD2 for D (5 bases each). CDR3 length equals 15 residues. V lost 0 bases and J 1 base, leaving 13 bases between the germline ends. Germline CDR1 and CDR2: DFQATT and SNEGSKA (reference sequence). In DNA form, the CDR3 reads TGCAGTGCTAGAGATCCACGGGGCACTTCCTACGAGCAGTACTTC. Protein product: CSARDPRGTSYEQYF.

The rearrangement joins TRBV7-2 to TRBJ2-3, with 10 bases aligning to TRBD1. From germline, CDR1 is SGHTA and CDR2 FQGNSA. The CDR3 is 15 amino acids. The junction had 7 bases not matched to a gene; V was cut back by 5 bases and J by 5 bases. The CDR3, as DNA: TGTGCCAGCAGCCTTGGGACAGGGGAGGGAGATACGCAGTATTTT. Protein sequence: CASSLGTGEGDTQYF.

This clonotype was observed a handful of times. The gene calls are TRBV10-3 and TRBJ2-1; perhaps TRBD1 as D (6 bases). The germline CDR1 and CDR2 sequences are ENHRY and SYGVKD. The CDR3 is made up of 15 amino acids. Trimming pared 6 bases from V and 3 bases from J, leaving 15 bases between. The CDR3 loop is CAIRPRDTIYNEQFF. In nucleotides, the CDR3 is TGTGCCATCAGACCTCGGGACACCATCTACAATGAGCAGTTCTTC.

The chain is built from TRBV30 and TRBJ1-5, with D perhaps TRBD1 (5 bases). Trimming stripped 3 bases from V and 5 bases from J, with 11 bases between. CDR1 and CDR2 (germline): GTSNPN, SVGIG (reference sequence). The CDR3 has 13 amino acids. The DNA of the CDR3 is TGTGCCTGGAGCCACGGGGGGGATCAGCCCCAGCATTTT. Its translation is CAWSHGGDQPQHF.

The chain combines TRBV28 with TRBJ2-1, with D uncertain. Germline V lookup: CDR1 MDHEN, CDR2 SYDVKM. The CDR3 extends over 12 amino acids. The V gene lost 6 bases and the J gene lost 9 bases, with 12 bases spanning the gap. CDR3 amino acids: CASRPRASEQFF. Written as DNA, the CDR3 is TGTGCCAGCAGACCCCGGGCGAGTGAGCAGTTCTTC.

CDR3 DNA: TGTGCCAGCACGCCTTCTGTGGAGGGTGAAAAACTGTTTTTT. Its protein product is CASTPSVEGEKLFF. This rearrangement joins TRBV7-8 to TRBJ1-4, with D hard to call. The germline CDR1 and CDR2 sequences are SGHVS and FQNEAQ. The CDR3 sequence is 14 residues long. Trimming removed 7 bases at V and 7 bases at J, with 16 bases between.

This clonotype showed up just a few times. The chain carries TRBV7-9 and TRBJ1-1, with unresolved D. This CDR3 has 12 amino acids. Between the trimmed V and J ends, which lost 0 bases and 10 bases, there was a span of 9 bases. Germline V gives CDR1 SEHNR, CDR2 FQNEAQ (reference sequence). This CDR3 is CASSLAAPGAFF. The CDR3 DNA reads TGTGCCAGCAGCTTAGCCGCCCCGGGAGCTTTCTTT.

V usage is TRBV20-1 and J usage is TRBJ2-7, with D perhaps TRBD2 (6 bases). The V and J ends lost 4 bases and 2 bases respectively, with 15 bases between them. Germline CDR1 DFQATT, CDR2 SNEGSKA (reference sequence). This CDR3 comprises 14 residues. The CDR3 DNA is TGCAGTGCTACTACTAGCAAATCCCCCTACGAGCAGTACTTC. This gives the protein CSATTSKSPYEQYF.

The chain links TRBV5-4 to TRBJ2-2, with D unclear. V was trimmed by 4 bases and J by 2 bases, leaving 12 bases between them. Germline CDR1 SGHNT, CDR2 YYREEE (reference sequence). This CDR3 has 15 amino acids. CDR3 sequence reads: CASSPMEKNTGELFF. The CDR3 coding sequence is TGTGCCAGCAGCCCAATGGAGAAAAACACCGGGGAGCTGTTTTTT.

This clonotype has a count of ten or more. The rearrangement links TRBV29-1 to TRBJ2-3; no firm D call. The CDR3 is made up of 14 amino acids. The germline gives CDR1 SQVTM, CDR2 ANQGSEA. V was pared by 4 bases and J by 2 bases, with 13 bases between. CDR3 protein: CSVGTAASTDTQYF. In DNA form, the CDR3 reads TGCAGCGTTGGAACAGCTGCTTCCACAGATACGCAGTATTTT.

The rearrangement joins TRBV9 to TRBJ1-2; 12 nucleotides align to TRBD1. After removal of 4 bases from V and 2 bases from J, the junction contained 15 bases not matched to a gene. CDR1 is SGDLS and CDR2 is YYNGEE in the germline V gene. The CDR3 loop spans 19 amino acids. CDR3 sequence (DNA): TGTGCCAGCAGCCACTCGAAGAGAGGGACAGGGGGCGCAAACTATGGCTACACCTTC. It encodes CASSHSKRGTGGANYGYTF.

This clonotype was counted ten times or more. The rearrangement joins TRBV7-2 to TRBJ1-1; TRBD1 might be the D (5 bases). Germline CDR1 and CDR2: SGHTA and FQGNSA. V lost 5 bases, J lost 9 bases, and 25 bases lay in between. The CDR3 totals 16 residues. The DNA for the CDR3 is TGTGCCAGCAGCCCCTCTCGGGGCCCCCCCGCTCAAAAAGCTTTCTTT. Translated, it gives CASSPSRGPPAQKAFF.

The V gene is TRBV20-1, the J gene TRBJ2-1, with a weak D call TRBD2 (5 bases). V was shortened by 7 bases and J by 7 bases, with 17 bases between the two germline ends. This CDR3 has 13 residues. Germline lookup yields CDR1 DFQATT and CDR2 SNEGSKA (reference sequence). The CDR3 protein is CSGASPGGNEQFF. CDR3 in DNA: TGCAGTGGTGCTAGCCCTGGCGGGAATGAGCAGTTCTTC.

This clonotype occurred many times. The rearrangement links TRBV5-1 to TRBJ2-7; D is unclear. CDR1 is SGHRS, CDR2 YFSETQ, per germline. There are 15 residues in the CDR3. V dropped 1 base and J dropped 0 bases, with 11 bases sitting between them. CDR3 residues: CASSLSEAASYEQYF. The CDR3 nucleotides are TGCGCCAGCAGCTTGAGCGAGGCCGCCTCCTACGAGCAGTACTTC.

This clonotype occurred many times. The chain joins TRBV7-2 to TRBJ1-5; no reliable D call. V lost 2 bases, J lost 1 base, and 6 bases lay in between. The germline CDR1 and CDR2 sequences are SGHTA and FQGNSA. The length of the CDR3 is 14 residues. The CDR3 reads CASSLYASNQPQHF. The CDR3 region has the DNA TGTGCCAGCAGCTTATACGCGAGCAATCAGCCCCAGCATTTT.

In DNA form, the CDR3 reads TGTGCCAGCAGCCAGACCGGGGAGCTGTTTTTT. Residues: CASSQTGELFF. This chain connects TRBV6-2 or TRBV6-3 to TRBJ2-2; D is unresolved. The V gene's germline CDR1 is MNHEY and CDR2 SVGEGT. The V end lost 6 bases, the J end lost 5 bases, and 4 bases lay between the germline ends. This CDR3 is 11 amino acids long.

V is TRBV28 and J is TRBJ2-1; D remains ambiguous. The germline V and J ends were trimmed by 5 bases and 5 bases, with 10 bases remaining between them. Germline V gene sequence: CDR1 MDHEN, CDR2 SYDVKM. CDR3 size: 13 residues. CDR3 nucleotides: TGTGCCAGCAGTAGGACGCAGAACAATGAGCAGTTCTTC. This sequence encodes CASSRTQNNEQFF. The full variable domain, rest sourced from reference TRBV28 and TRBJ2-1, is DVKVTQSSRYLVKRTGEKVFLECVQDMDHENMFWYRQDPGLGLRLIYFSYDVKMKEKGDIPEGYSVSREKKERFSLILESASTNQTSMYLCASSRTQNNEQFFGPGTRLTVL.

This clonotype was seen more than once but under ten times. The CDR3 protein is CASSVSTSGPEETQYF. The CDR3 DNA is TGTGCCAGCAGCGTATCTACTAGCGGACCAGAAGAGACCCAGTACTTC. This chain uses TRBV9 with TRBJ2-5, with 8 bases identical to TRBD2. CDR3 size: 16 residues. The V segment lost 1 base and the J segment 3 bases; nucleotides outside the gene matches: 8. Germline V gene sequence: CDR1 SGDLS, CDR2 YYNGEE.

This clonotype was observed a handful of times. The rearrangement links TRBV28 to TRBJ2-1, with D possibly matching TRBD2 (7 bases). Trimming took off 5 bases at V and 5 bases at J, with 19 bases between the two ends. The germline gives CDR1 MDHEN, CDR2 SYDVKM. This CDR3 contains 16 residues. The CDR3 DNA reads as TGTGCCAGCAGTCCGACCGGGGGCGGGGGTCACAATGAGCAGTTCTTC. It encodes CASSPTGGGGHNEQFF. Supplemented by reference TRBV28 and TRBJ2-1, the full variable domain reads DVKVTQSSRYLVKRTGEKVFLECVQDMDHENMFWYRQDPGLGLRLIYFSYDVKMKEKGDIPEGYSVSREKKERFSLILESASTNQTSMYLCASSPTGGGGHNEQFFGPGTRLTVL.

This sequence joins TRBV27 and TRBJ2-1; 11 bases are a match to TRBD2. V dropped 7 bases and J dropped 8; count of bases not matched to a gene: 10. Germline V lookup: CDR1 MNHEY, CDR2 SMNVEV (reference sequence). The CDR3 is 15 amino acids. CDR3 DNA sequence: TGTGCCAGCACGCTAGCGGGGGGTCCCTTCGATGAGCAGTTCTTC. Its protein product is CASTLAGGPFDEQFF.